Described below is a single T cell receptor beta chain sequence and its context. Its antigen is unidentified. This sample was included in a study of siplizumab effects on memory and regulatory T cells. Study observations and caveats: Siplizumab produced a significant drop in alloreactive sequences attributable to unstimulated CD4+ memory cells. Treg origin accounted for an average of roughly 64% of mappable alloreactive CD4+ clones with siplizumab and about 30% in controls. Apparently key alloresponse contributors, naive T cells also seemed more diverse than memory cells.

Sequencing used immunoSEQ multiplex PCR; TCRdb keeps in-frame clones, though not all of them. The sample lists tens of thousands of clones, about 97% seen once, with under 0.7% in the top ten. The germline V gene has CDR1 SGDLS and CDR2 YYNGEE. J gave up 5 bases and V 0 bases, and 12 bases lay outside the gene matches. The CDR3 covers 17 residues. TEMRA, effector memory, memory and naive subsets, all unstimulated, were sequenced in a few donor pairs. The sequenced sample consisted of naive CD4+ T cells sorted from blood. The V call is TRBV9, the J call TRBJ2-3; TRBD2 agrees at 7 bases. The sequence came from a human donor in good health. The DNA of the CDR3 is TGTGCCAGCAGCGTAGCTACCGGCGGGAGTCATGTAGATACGCAGTATTTT. It yields the protein CASSVATGGSHVDTQYF. Full variable domain (outside the CDR3, taken from reference TRBV9 and TRBJ2-3): DSGVTQTPKHLITATGQRVTLRCSPRSGDLSVYWYQQSLDQGLQFLIQYYNGEERAKGNILERFSAQQFPDLHSELNLSSLELGDSALYFCASSVATGGSHVDTQYFGPGTRLTVL.